This T cell receptor beta chain was observed in a study of response to subunit inactivated influenza vaccine. Trimming removed 1 base from V and 6 bases from J, with 16 bases in between. The germline V gene has CDR1 SGHTA and CDR2 FQGNSA. This CDR3 comprises 16 residues. TCRdb re-analysed the RT-PCR reads in MiXCR, keeping a single row per CDR3 protein. The sample records roughly 190,000 distinct CDR3 sequences, roughly 12% being singletons. These data were likewise used in another study, on T cells expressing NK-cell markers. As reported in that work: cDNA encoding TCR beta was synthesized via 5'RACE template switching incorporating UMIs. Investigators obtained TCR beta repertoires from sorted CD3+CD56+NKG2C+, CD3+CD56+NKG2C- and CD3+CD56-NKG2C+ T cells. No clear determination of HCMV specificity was made for expanded NKG2C+ T cell clones.

The sequence was collected from a man in his fifties who received an inactivated influenza vaccine. V and J are TRBV7-2 and TRBJ2-1, with D perhaps matching TRBD1 or TRBD2 (6 bases each). Sequenced here: CD8+ T cells sorted from PBMCs, sampled roughly 12 days after vaccination. CDR3 sequence: CASSLEGDSGRNEQFF. The DNA for the CDR3 is TGTGCCAGCAGCTTAGAGGGGGACTCGGGTCGCAATGAGCAGTTCTTC. Complete variable domain (other parts from reference TRBV7-2 and TRBJ2-1): GAGVSQSPSNKVTEKGKDVELRCDPISGHTALYWYRQSLGQGLEFLIYFQGNSAPDKSGLPSDRFSAERTGGSVSTLTIQRTQQEDSAVYLCASSLEGDSGRNEQFFGPGTRLTVL.